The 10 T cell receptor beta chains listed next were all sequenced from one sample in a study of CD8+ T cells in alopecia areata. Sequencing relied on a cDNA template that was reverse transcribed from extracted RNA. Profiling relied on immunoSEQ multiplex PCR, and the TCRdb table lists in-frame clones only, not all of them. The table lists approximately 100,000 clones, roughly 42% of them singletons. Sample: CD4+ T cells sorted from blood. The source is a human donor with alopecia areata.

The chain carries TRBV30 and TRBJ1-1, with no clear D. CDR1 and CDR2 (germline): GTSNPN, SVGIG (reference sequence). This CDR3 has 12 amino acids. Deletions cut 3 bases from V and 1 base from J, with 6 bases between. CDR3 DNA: TGTGCCTGGAGAACGGGGAACACTGAAGCTTTCTTT. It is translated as CAWRTGNTEAFF. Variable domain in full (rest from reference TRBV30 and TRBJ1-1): SQTIHQWPATLVQPVGSPLSLECTVEGTSNPNLYWYRQAAGRGLQLLFYSVGIGQISSEVPQNLSASRPQDRQFILSSKKLLLSDSGFYLCAWRTGNTEAFFGQGTRLTVV.

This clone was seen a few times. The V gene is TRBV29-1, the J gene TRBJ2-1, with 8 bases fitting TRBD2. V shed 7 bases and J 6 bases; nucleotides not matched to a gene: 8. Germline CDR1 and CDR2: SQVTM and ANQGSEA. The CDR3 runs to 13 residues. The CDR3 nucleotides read TGCAGCGACGGAGGCCGGGAGGGCAATGAGCAGTTCTTC. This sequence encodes CSDGGREGNEQFF.

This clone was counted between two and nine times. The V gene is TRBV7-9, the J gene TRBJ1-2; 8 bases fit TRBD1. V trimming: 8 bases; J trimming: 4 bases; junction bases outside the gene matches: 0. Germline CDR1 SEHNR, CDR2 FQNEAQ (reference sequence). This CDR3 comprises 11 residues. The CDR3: CASGTGYGYTF. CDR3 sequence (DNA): TGTGCCAGCGGGACAGGCTATGGCTACACCTTC.

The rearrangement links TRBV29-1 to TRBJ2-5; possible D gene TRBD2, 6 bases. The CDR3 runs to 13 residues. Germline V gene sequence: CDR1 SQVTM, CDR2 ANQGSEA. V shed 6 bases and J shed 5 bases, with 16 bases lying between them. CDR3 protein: CSVCIAEPETQYF. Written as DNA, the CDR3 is TGCAGCGTCTGTATAGCGGAACCGGAGACCCAGTACTTC.

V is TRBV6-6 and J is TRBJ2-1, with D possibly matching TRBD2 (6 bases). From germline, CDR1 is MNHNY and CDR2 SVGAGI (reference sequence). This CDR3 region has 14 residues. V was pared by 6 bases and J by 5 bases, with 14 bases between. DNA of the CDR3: TGTGCCAGCAGAGTACCTAGCGTAGACAATGAGCAGTTCTTC. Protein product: CASRVPSVDNEQFF.

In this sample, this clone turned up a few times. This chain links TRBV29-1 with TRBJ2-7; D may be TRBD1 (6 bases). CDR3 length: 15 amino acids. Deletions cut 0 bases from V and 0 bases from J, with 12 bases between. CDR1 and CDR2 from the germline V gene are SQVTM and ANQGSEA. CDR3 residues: CSVEDGTPPSYEQYF. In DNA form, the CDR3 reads TGCAGCGTTGAAGACGGGACACCCCCCTCCTACGAGCAGTACTTC.

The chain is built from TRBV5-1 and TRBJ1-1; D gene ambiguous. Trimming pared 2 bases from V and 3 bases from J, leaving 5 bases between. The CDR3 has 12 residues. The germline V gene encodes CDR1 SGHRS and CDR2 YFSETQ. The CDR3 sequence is CASSLRDTEAFF. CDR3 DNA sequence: TGCGCCAGCAGCTTAAGGGACACTGAAGCTTTCTTT.

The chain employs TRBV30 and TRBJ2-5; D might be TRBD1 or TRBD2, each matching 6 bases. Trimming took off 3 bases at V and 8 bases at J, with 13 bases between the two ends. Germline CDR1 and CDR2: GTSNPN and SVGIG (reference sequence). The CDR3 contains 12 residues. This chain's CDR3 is CAWSGGRGTQYF. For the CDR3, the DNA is TGTGCCTGGAGCGGGGGCCGGGGCACCCAGTACTTC.

For the CDR3, the DNA is TGCAGCGTTGTGGCGAACACTGAAGCTTTCTTT. This sequence encodes CSVVANTEAFF. The rearrangement links TRBV29-1 to TRBJ1-1, with D unclear. CDR1 is SQVTM, CDR2 ANQGSEA, per germline. The CDR3 runs to 11 residues. The V gene lost 4 bases and the J gene lost 1 base, with 4 bases spanning the gap.

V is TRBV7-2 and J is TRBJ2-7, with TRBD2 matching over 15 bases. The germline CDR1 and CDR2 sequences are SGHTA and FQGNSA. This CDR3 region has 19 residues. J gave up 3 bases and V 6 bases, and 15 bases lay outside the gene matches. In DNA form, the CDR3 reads TGTGCCAGCAGTCGAAACCGGACTAGCGGGAGGGCCCTTGACTACGAGCAGTACTTC. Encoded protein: CASSRNRTSGRALDYEQYF.